These 9 T cell receptor beta chains originate from one sample sequenced in a study of shared clonotypes between healthy human individuals. Sequencing used immunoSEQ multiplex PCR; TCRdb keeps in-frame clones, though not all of them. The table has about 380,000 clones, 95% to 97% seen once. The sample was memory CD8+ T cells sorted from blood. Regarding subset: CD45RO+ cells pooled with CCR7-negative TemRA cells. Receptors originate from a man aged 30-40 years in good health.

Comment on this clone: Other DNA variants within this sample encode the same CDR3. The chain uses TRBV5-1 and TRBJ2-3; D uncertain. CDR1 is SGHRS, CDR2 YFSETQ, per germline. This CDR3 is built from 15 residues. Trimming pared 0 bases from V and 0 bases from J, leaving 8 bases between. The CDR3 is CASSLGSGSTDTQYF. The CDR3 region has the DNA TGCGCCAGCAGCTTGGGGTCTGGAAGCACAGATACGCAGTATTTT.

This rearrangement joins TRBV4-1 to TRBJ2-4; D may be TRBD1 or TRBD2 (5 bases each). In germline, CDR1 is MGHRA, CDR2 YSYEKL. CDR3 length: 17 amino acids. V shed 6 bases and J shed 2 bases, with 20 bases lying between them. CDR3 amino acids: CASSPRQSAAPKNIQYF. CDR3 in DNA: TGCGCCAGCAGTCCCCGACAGTCAGCGGCACCCAAAAACATTCAGTACTTC.

V and J are TRBV2 and TRBJ1-5; D uncertain. Trimming left V 4 bases short and J 0 bases short, with 4 bases between. CDR3 size: 13 residues. Germline V gene lookup returns CDR1 SNHLY and CDR2 FYNNEI. Here the CDR3 DNA reads TGTGCCAGCAGTGTTGATAGCAATCAGCCCCAGCATTTT. Translation: CASSVDSNQPQHF.

The chain combines TRBV6-1 with TRBJ1-5, with D tentatively TRBD1 (5 bases). The germline V gene encodes CDR1 MNHNS and CDR2 SASEGT. The V and J ends lost 2 bases and 0 bases respectively, with 11 bases between them. The CDR3 totals 16 residues. The CDR3 DNA reads TGTGCCAGCAGTGAATCTGGGGCATTTAGCAATCAGCCCCAGCATTTT. Translation: CASSESGAFSNQPQHF.

This clone was seen just once. The V gene is TRBV2, the J gene TRBJ1-6, with D unresolved. The germline CDR1 and CDR2 sequences are SNHLY and FYNNEI. The CDR3 has 13 residues. V gave up 3 bases and J gave up 11 bases, with 11 bases separating them. The CDR3: CASSDRQAAPLHF. Here the CDR3 DNA reads TGTGCCAGCAGTGACAGGCAGGCGGCACCCCTCCACTTT.

The chain combines TRBV28 with TRBJ2-7; D tentatively fits TRBD1 or TRBD2 (5 bases each). CDR1 and CDR2 from the germline V gene are MDHEN and SYDVKM. The CDR3 length is 13 residues. Trimming shortened V by 8 bases and J by 4 bases, and 15 bases separated the two germline ends. This chain's CDR3 is CASYRDGRYEQYF. DNA of the CDR3: TGTGCCAGCTATAGGGACGGCCGATACGAGCAGTACTTC.

The chain couples TRBV28 to TRBJ2-7, with no clear D. Germline values: CDR1 MDHEN, CDR2 SYDVKM. The V gene lost 5 bases and the J gene lost 7 bases, with 15 bases spanning the gap. This CDR3 contains 13 residues. The CDR3 reads CASSRAPAGEQYF. CDR3 in DNA: TGTGCCAGCAGTCGGGCGCCAGCAGGAGAGCAGTACTTC.

V is TRBV7-2 and J is TRBJ2-1; no reliable D call. Trimming pared 7 bases from V and 2 bases from J, leaving 6 bases between. CDR1 SGHTA and CDR2 FQGNSA come from the germline V gene. The CDR3 is made up of 12 amino acids. The CDR3 nucleotides read TGTGCCAGCAACTCCCCCTACAATGAGCAGTTCTTC. Protein: CASNSPYNEQFF.

V usage is TRBV20-1 and J usage is TRBJ1-1; tentative D call: TRBD1 (5 bases). This CDR3 region has 11 residues. The germline V gene encodes CDR1 DFQATT and CDR2 SNEGSKA (reference sequence). V was trimmed by 7 bases and J by 2 bases, leaving 8 bases between them. This chain's CDR3 is CSGDGNTEAFF. In DNA, the CDR3 is TGCAGTGGGGACGGTAACACTGAAGCTTTCTTT.